This TCR beta chain was sequenced in a study of post-analysis software for immune sequencing data. Study findings and constraints: Diversity measured as normalized Chao1 was significantly lower in multiple sclerosis patients than in controls. Strong co-clustering by F measure linked samples that shared a preparation batch. Higher frequency in patients than in controls was seen for about five TRBV segments, with TRBV5-6, TRBV5-1 and TRBV20-1 among them.

In the case of this clonotype: Its antigen is unknown.

Unique molecular identifiers tagged the TCR beta cDNA libraries. T cells, about 0.85 to 11 million of them, yielded about 500,000 cDNA molecules. TCRdb recomputed calls from the PCR reads with MiXCR, one row per CDR3 protein. The repertoire holds about 810,000 distinct CDR3 sequences, with approximately 57% as singletons. The germline CDR1 and CDR2 sequences are DFQATT and SNEGSKA (reference sequence). V gave up 1 base and J gave up 2 bases; unmatched junction bases: 6. The CDR3 sequence is 15 residues long. The source of this sequence is a girl between 10 and 17 years old with multiple sclerosis. Sequenced input: blood. The chain uses TRBV20-1 and TRBJ2-3; 7 bases match TRBD1. CDR3 in DNA: TGCAGTGCTAGAGGCCCGGGACAGCTCACAGATACGCAGTATTTT. Translated, it gives CSARGPGQLTDTQYF.